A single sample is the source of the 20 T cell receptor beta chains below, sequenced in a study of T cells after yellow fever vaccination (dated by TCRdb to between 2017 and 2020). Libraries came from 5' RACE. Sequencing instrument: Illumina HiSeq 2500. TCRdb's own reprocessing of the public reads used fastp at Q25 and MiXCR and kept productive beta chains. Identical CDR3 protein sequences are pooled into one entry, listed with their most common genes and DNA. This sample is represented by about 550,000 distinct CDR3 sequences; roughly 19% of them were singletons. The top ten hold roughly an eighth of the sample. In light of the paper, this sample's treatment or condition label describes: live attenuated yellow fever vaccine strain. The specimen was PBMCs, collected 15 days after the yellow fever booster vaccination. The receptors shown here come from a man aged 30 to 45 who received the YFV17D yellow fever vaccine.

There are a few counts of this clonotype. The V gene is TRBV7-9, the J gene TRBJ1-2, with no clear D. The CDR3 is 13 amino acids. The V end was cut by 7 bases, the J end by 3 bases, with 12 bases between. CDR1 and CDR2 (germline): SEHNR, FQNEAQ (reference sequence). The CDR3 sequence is CASKRNLDYGYTF. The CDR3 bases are TGTGCCAGCAAACGGAATTTGGACTATGGCTACACCTTC.

The CDR3 sequence is CASSPRLAGDPGDTQYF. CDR3 nucleotide sequence: TGTGCCAGCAGCCCTCGACTAGCGGGAGACCCTGGAGATACGCAGTATTTT. This chain connects TRBV11-2 to TRBJ2-3; 12 bases fit TRBD2. The V gene end was trimmed by 5 bases and the J gene end by 5 bases; junction bases not matched to a gene: 11. The CDR3 length is 17 residues. Germline lookup yields CDR1 SGHAT and CDR2 FQNNGV.

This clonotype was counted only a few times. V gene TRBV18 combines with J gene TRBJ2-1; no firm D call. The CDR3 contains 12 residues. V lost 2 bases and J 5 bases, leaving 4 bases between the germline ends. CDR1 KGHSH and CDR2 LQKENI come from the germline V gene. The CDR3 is CASSPVDNEQFF. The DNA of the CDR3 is TGTGCCAGCTCACCAGTGGACAATGAGCAGTTCTTC. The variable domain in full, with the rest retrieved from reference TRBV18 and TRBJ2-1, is NAGVMQNPRHLVRRRGQEARLRCSPMKGHSHVYWYRQLPEEGLKFMVYLQKENIIDESGMPKERFSAEFPKEGPSILRIQQVVRGDSAAYFCASSPVDNEQFFGPGTRLTVL.

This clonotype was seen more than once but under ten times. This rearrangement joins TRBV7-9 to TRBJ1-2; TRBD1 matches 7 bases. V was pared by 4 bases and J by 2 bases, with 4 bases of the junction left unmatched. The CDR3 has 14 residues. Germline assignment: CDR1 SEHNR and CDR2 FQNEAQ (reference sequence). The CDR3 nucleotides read TGTGCCAGCAGCTCCCGGGACAGAAACTATGGCTACACCTTC. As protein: CASSSRDRNYGYTF.

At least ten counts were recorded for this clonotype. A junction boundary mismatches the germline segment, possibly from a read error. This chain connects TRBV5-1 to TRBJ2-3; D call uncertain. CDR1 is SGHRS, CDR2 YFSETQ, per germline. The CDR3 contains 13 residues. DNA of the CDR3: TGTGCCAGCAGTCTCGCAAGCACAGATACGCAGTATTTT. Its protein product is CASSLASTDTQYF.

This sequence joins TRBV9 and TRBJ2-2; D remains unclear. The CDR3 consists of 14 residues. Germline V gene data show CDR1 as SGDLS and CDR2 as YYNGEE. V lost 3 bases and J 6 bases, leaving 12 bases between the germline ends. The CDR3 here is CASSAEVKAGELFF. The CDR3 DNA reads TGTGCCAGCAGCGCCGAGGTTAAGGCCGGGGAGCTGTTTTTT.

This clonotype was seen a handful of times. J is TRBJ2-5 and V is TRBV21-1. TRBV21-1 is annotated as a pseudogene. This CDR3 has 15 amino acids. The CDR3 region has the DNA TGTGCCAGCAGGACAGGGCTGCCAGCGACGGGGACCCAGTACTTC. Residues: CASRTGLPATGTQYF.

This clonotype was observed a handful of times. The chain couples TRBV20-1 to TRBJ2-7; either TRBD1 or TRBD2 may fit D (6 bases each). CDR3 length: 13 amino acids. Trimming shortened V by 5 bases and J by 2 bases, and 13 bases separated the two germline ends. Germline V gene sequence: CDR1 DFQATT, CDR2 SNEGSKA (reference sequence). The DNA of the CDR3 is TGCAGTGCTCGGAGGGGGGAGACCTACGAGCAGTACTTC. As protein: CSARRGETYEQYF.

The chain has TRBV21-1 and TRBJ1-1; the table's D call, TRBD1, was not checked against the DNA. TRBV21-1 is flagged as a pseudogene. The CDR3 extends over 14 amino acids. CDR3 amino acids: CASSKAGGCAEAFF. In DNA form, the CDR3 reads TGTGCCAGCAGCAAGGCGGGGGGTTGCGCTGAAGCTTTCTTT.

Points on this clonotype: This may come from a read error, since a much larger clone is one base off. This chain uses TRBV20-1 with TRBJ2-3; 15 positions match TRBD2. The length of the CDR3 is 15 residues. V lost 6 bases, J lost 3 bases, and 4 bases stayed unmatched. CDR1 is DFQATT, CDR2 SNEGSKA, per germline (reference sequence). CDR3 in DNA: TGCAGTGCGGGGACTAGCGGGAGGTGGACAGATACGCAGTATTTT. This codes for CSAGTSGRWTDTQYF.

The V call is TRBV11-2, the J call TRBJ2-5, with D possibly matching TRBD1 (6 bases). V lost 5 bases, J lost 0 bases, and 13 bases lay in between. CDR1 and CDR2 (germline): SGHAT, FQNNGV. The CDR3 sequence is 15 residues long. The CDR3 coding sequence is TGTGCCAGCAGCACCCTTTGGACAGACCAAGAGACCCAGTACTTC. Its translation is CASSTLWTDQETQYF.

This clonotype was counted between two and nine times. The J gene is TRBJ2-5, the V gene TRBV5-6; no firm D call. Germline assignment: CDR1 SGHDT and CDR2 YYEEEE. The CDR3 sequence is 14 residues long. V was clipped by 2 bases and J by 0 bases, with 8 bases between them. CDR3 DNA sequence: TGTGCCAGCAGCTTTGGAACAGACCAAGAGACCCAGTACTTC. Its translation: CASSFGTDQETQYF. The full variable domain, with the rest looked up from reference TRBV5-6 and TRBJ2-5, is DAGVTQSPTHLIKTRGQQVTLRCSPKSGHDTVSWYQQALGQGPQFIFQYYEEEERQRGNFPDRFSGHQFPNYSSELNVNALLLGDSALYLCASSFGTDQETQYFGPGTRLLVL.

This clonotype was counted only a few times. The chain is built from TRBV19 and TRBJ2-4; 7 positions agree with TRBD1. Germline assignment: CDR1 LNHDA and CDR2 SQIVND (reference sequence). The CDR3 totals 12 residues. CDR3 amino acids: CASKGALDIQYF. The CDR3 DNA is TGTGCGTCAAAGGGGGCGTTGGACATTCAGTACTTC.

CDR3 region: CASLRAPNTEAFF. The CDR3 nucleotides are TGTGCCAGCCTCAGGGCGCCCAACACTGAAGCTTTCTTT. This chain joins TRBV19 and TRBJ1-1; a possible D gene is TRBD1 (5 bases). Germline V gives CDR1 LNHDA, CDR2 SQIVND (reference sequence). CDR3 size: 13 residues. V was clipped by 9 bases and J by 2 bases, with 13 bases between them.

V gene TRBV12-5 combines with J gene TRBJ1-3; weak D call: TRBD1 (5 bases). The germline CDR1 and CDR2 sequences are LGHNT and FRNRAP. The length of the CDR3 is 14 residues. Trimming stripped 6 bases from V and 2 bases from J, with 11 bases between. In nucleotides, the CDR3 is TGTGCTAGTGGGGGCCCGGGGGCTGGAAACACCATATATTTT. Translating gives CASGGPGAGNTIYF. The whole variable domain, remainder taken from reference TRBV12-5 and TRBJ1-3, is DARVTQTPRHKVTEMGQEVTMRCQPILGHNTVFWYRQTMMQGLELLAYFRNRAPLDDSGMPKDRFSAEMPDATLATLKIQPSEPRDSAVYFCASGGPGAGNTIYFGEGSWLTVV.

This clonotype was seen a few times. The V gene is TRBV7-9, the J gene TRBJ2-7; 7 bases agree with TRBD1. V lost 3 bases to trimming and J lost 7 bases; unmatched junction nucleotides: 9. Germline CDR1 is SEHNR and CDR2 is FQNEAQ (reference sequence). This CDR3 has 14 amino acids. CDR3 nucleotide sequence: TGTGCCAGCAGCTTCGGAGAGGGGGCGCGGGAGCAGTACTTC. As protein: CASSFGEGAREQYF.

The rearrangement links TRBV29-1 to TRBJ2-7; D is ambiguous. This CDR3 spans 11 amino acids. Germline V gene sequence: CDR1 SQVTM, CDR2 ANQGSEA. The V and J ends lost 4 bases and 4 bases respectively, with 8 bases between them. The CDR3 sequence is CSVVVYYEQYF. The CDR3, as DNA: TGCAGCGTTGTCGTGTATTACGAGCAGTACTTC.

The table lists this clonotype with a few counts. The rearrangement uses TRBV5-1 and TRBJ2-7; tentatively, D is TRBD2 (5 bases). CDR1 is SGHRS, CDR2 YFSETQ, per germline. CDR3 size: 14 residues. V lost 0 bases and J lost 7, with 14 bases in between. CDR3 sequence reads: CASSLDALAREQYF. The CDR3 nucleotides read TGCGCCAGCAGCTTGGACGCGCTAGCAAGGGAGCAGTACTTC.

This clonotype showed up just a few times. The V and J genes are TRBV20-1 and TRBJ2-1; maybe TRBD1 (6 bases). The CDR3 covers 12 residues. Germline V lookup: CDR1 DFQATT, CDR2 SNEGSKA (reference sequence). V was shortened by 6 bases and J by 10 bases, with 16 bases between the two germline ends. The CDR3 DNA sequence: TGCAGTGCAACCCGGGCAGGACAGGAGCAGTTCTTC. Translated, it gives CSATRAGQEQFF.

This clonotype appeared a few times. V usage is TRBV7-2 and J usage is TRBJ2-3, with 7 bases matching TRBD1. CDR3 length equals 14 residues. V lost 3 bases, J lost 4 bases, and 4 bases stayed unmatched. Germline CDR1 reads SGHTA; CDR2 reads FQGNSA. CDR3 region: CASSLRGRPDTQYF. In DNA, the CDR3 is TGTGCCAGCAGCTTGAGGGGGCGGCCAGATACGCAGTATTTT.